What follows is one T cell receptor (beta chain) and its context. This clone was seen only once. This clone's antigen is unknown. No per-base quality is available; no much larger clone lies one base away. This specimen comes from a study of cytomegalovirus exposure and HLA in healthy donors (dated by TCRdb to about 2017). The study in broad terms: According to a later analysis, the 120 or so validation repertoires were produced on the same platform as the roughly 600 repertoires of the first cohort. The study aimed to test whether signatures of past pathogen exposure could be identified by cataloging public T cell receptors. To predict cytomegalovirus infection status, the study brought together high-throughput TCR immunosequencing, statistical association of individual TCRs with disease status, and machine learning. Along with the approximately 670-subject first cohort, a separate validation cohort of 120 different subjects was used.

The library relied on the immunoSEQ multiplex PCR assay. Regarding the original processing steps: A statistical classification framework was built for diagnosing cytomegalovirus status from the catalog of TCR beta chain sequences. TCRdb provides this immuneACCESS table in a form limited to in-frame rearrangements. Some clones are lacking; in checked studies, under half of them reflect an unresolved V gene, and why the rest are absent is not known. V and J calls and clone size are as listed in that table; D and trimming were resolved from the DNA. Present in this sample are hundreds of thousands of clones, 70% to 90% of which were seen just once. The ten largest clonotypes hold 0.83% of the sample. General study outcomes and caveats: Three of the identified cytomegalovirus-associated TCR beta chains were confirmed in vitro to be specific for cytomegalovirus antigens. Most TCR sequences were observed very rarely across donors, whereas some public TCRs were present in many individuals. The study gave a list of more than 150 TCR beta chains associated with cytomegalovirus. The authors suggested that the approach could potentially be generalized to other disease states and immunological phenotypes. All 130 or so repertoires were used to score co-occurrence in the validation cohort in a later analysis, because that analysis had no HLA typing for the cohort. In both the original and validation cohorts, the classifier was reported to diagnose cytomegalovirus status with high specificity and sensitivity. In a later analysis, TCRs clustered in the first cohort were found to also tend to co-occur in the 110 or so validation repertoires, with approximately 95% of cluster scores above 0.

Reading the germline V gene (reference sequence) gives CDR1 MNHEY and CDR2 SMNVEV. From the cysteine up to the phenylalanine, the CDR3 has a length of 14 residues. Of the read, only the CDR3 DNA is kept; its 42 bases are in frame from base 1. Between the V and J ends, shortened by 10 bases and 0 bases respectively, the junction contains 16 bases. Donors formed part of the validation cohort, which comprised 120 or so subjects and was distinct from the first cohort of 670 or so subjects. This clonotype originated in a woman aged 18-29 years in good health and CMV-seronegative. Here the chain combines TRBV27 and TRBJ2-7, with TRBD2 as a weak D call on 6 bases. Source material: PBMCs. The CDR3 reads CATREAGSSYEQYF. The DNA sequence is TGTGCCACCCGAGAAGCGGGCAGCTCCTACGAGCAGTACTTC.